This is a list of T cell receptor beta chains from one sample in a study of blood T cells in healthy people across ages. TCRdb ran MiXCR on the 5' RACE reads and lists one entry per CDR3 protein. The table has about 770,000 distinct CDR3 sequences, under 45% seen once. The sample taken for sequencing was blood. The source is a man aged 55-75 years in good health. Both conserved end residues are part of each CDR3. Fields, in order: V gene, clone size, J gene, D gene, CDR3 DNA, CDR3 protein. D genes are given only for firm matches. Expanded clones are given a class, and other clones once, few, many or no size at all.

>TRBV20-1|-|TRBJ2-7|-
TGCAGTGCTAAGGCCCCTCCGGAGCTGGCCTCCTACGAGCAGTACTTC
CSAKAPPELASYEQYF
>TRBV3-1|few|TRBJ2-1|TRBD2
TGTGCCAGCAGCCGTCGGACTAGCGCCCGCGGGAACAATGAGCAGTTCTTC
CASSRRTSARGNNEQFF
>TRBV20-1|few|TRBJ2-7|-
TGCAGTGCTACCCAAGATACAGGGTTATCCTACGAGCAGTACTTC
CSATQDTGLSYEQYF
>TRBV7-9|few|TRBJ2-6|TRBD1
TGTGCCAGCAGGAGACAGGGGTCCAACGTCCTGACTTTC
CASRRQGSNVLTF
>TRBV5-1|-|TRBJ2-7|-
TGCGCCAGCAGCTTGGGGGCCTTAGGCTACAATGAGCAGTACTTC
CASSLGALGYNEQYF
>TRBV10-3|few|TRBJ1-1|TRBD1
TGTGCCATCAGCCTCTCGGGACAGGGGGACACTGAAGCTTTCTTT
CAISLSGQGDTEAFF
>TRBV4-3|-|TRBJ1-1|-
TGCGCCAGCAGCCCGGGACGCTCCCTTCAAGGCGCTGAAGCTTTCTTT
CASSPGRSLQGAEAFF
>TRBV7-2|-|TRBJ1-4|-
TGTGCCAGCAGCCTCGCCCAGGGTGGGATTAATGAAAAACTGTTTTTT
CASSLAQGGINEKLFF
>TRBV6-2/TRBV6-3|-|TRBJ2-3|-
TGTGCCAGCATTTCCCTTCAGCGGTACCCAGATACGCAGTATTTT
CASISLQRYPDTQYF
>TRBV29-1|once|TRBJ1-2|TRBD1
TGCAGCGTTGAAATTGGTTACAGGGGCTGTGGCTACACCTTC
CSVEIGYRGCGYTF
>TRBV6-2/TRBV6-3|-|TRBJ1-2|-
TGTACCAGCAGTTACTTGAGGGGCTCTAACTATGGCTACACCTTC
CTSSYLRGSNYGYTF
>TRBV5-1|few|TRBJ2-7|TRBD1
TGCGCCAGCAGCTTCCGACAGGGGGCCCCCAACGAGCAGTACTTC
CASSFRQGAPNEQYF
>TRBV7-2|-|TRBJ1-6|-
TGTGCCAGCAGCTTAAACGGGAATTCACCCCTCCACTTT
CASSLNGNSPLHF
>TRBV7-8|few|TRBJ1-2|-
TGTGCCAGCAGCTTATTAAGCCTAGAAGCAAACTATGGCTACACCTTC
CASSLLSLEANYGYTF
>TRBV27|-|TRBJ1-3|-
TGTGCCAGCAGTGTCTCCTCTGGAAACACCATATATTTT
CASSVSSGNTIYF
>TRBV27|few|TRBJ1-5|-
TGTGCCAGCAGCAGGGTTGGAGGTAATCAGCCCCAGCATTTT
CASSRVGGNQPQHF
>TRBV7-2|-|TRBJ2-7|TRBD2
TGTGCCAGCAGCTTAGTAGGGGCGCTTGCGGGGGGGCTAAACAAGCAGTACTTC
CASSLVGALAGGLNKQYF
>TRBV7-6|-|TRBJ1-5|-
TGTGCCAGCAGCTCGGCAGGTCCTTATAGCAATCAGCCCCAGCATTTT
CASSSAGPYSNQPQHF
>TRBV11-2|-|TRBJ2-2|TRBD2
TGTGCCAGCAGCCCCCTGTTAGGTAGCGGGGGCCCCACCGGGGTCACCGGGGAGCTGTTTTTT
CASSPLLGSGGPTGVTGELFF
>TRBV5-1|-|TRBJ2-5|-
TGCGCCAGCCGGGACACCGCGTACCAAGAGACCCAGTACTTC
CASRDTAYQETQYF
>TRBV20-1|-|TRBJ2-3|TRBD2
TGCAGTGCTTTTACACTAGCGGGAGGGAGTTCCGATACGCAGTATTTT
CSAFTLAGGSSDTQYF
>TRBV10-2|-|TRBJ1-2|TRBD1
TGCGCCAGCAGTGAGTCCGGGACAGGGAGAGGCTACACCTTC
CASSESGTGRGYTF
>TRBV7-9|many|TRBJ2-7|-
TGTGCCAGCAGCGGAACCGGGACGGCGCTTTCCTACGAGCAGTACTTC
CASSGTGTALSYEQYF
>TRBV30|-|TRBJ2-7|-
TGTGCCTGGAGCTCGGGACACGGATACCTTCAAGAGACCCGGTACTTC
CAWSSGHGYLQETRYF
>TRBV27|-|TRBJ1-6|-
TGTGCCAGCAGTCCGAGAGGTGGATTCTCCCATAATTCACCCCTCCACTTT
CASSPRGGFSHNSPLHF
>TRBV20-1|-|TRBJ2-5|TRBD1
TGCAGTGCTAAAACAGGGGGGGAGACCCAGTACTTC
CSAKTGGETQYF
>TRBV15|-|TRBJ2-1|-
TGTGCCACCAGCAGAGATCCAGGGACCCAGTTCTTC
CATSRDPGTQFF
>TRBV27|-|TRBJ1-6|-
TGTGCCAGCAGTTTTGGGAGGGATGCGGATTCACCCCTCCACTTT
CASSFGRDADSPLHF
>TRBV7-9|-|TRBJ2-5|TRBD1
TGTGCCAGCAGCTTAGGACAGGGGTGGGAGCAGTACTTC
CASSLGQGWEQYF
>TRBV10-2|few|TRBJ2-7|-
TGCGCCAGCAAAGACGACGGAACATACCCCTACGAGCAGTACTTC
CASKDDGTYPYEQYF
>TRBV12-3/TRBV12-4|-|TRBJ2-2|TRBD1
TGTGCCAGCAGTCTTGGGACAGGGTCAAACACCGGGGAGCTGTTTTTT
CASSLGTGSNTGELFF
>TRBV3-1|-|TRBJ2-1|TRBD1
TGTGCCAGCAGCCAAGTGGTCGGGACAGGGGCATACAATGAGCAGTTCTTC
CASSQVVGTGAYNEQFF
>TRBV6-5|-|TRBJ2-5|-
TGTGCCAGCAGACAAGACAGGATCTCCTACGAGCGGTACTTC
CASRQDRISYERYF
>TRBV6-2/TRBV6-3|few|TRBJ1-6|-
TGTGCCAGCAGTCTCGGGGGCGCGAAAGCCCTCCACTTT
CASSLGGAKALHF
>TRBV7-9|-|TRBJ1-1|-
TGTGCCAGCAGCTTAAAATCCCTAGAAGCTTTCTTT
CASSLKSLEAFF
>TRBV27|-|TRBJ2-6|-
TGTGCCAGCGGGTTTTTAGTGGGGAGCTCTGGGGCCAACGTCCTGACTTTC
CASGFLVGSSGANVLTF
>TRBV7-2|few|TRBJ2-3|TRBD2
TGTGCCAGCTGCTCCCTCGGGGGGATCACAGATACGCAGTATTTT
CASCSLGGITDTQYF
>TRBV30|-|TRBJ2-7|-
TGTGCCTGGAGTCGGAACAGGGATCAGCAGTACTTC
CAWSRNRDQQYF
>TRBV5-1|-|TRBJ2-3|TRBD1
TGCGCCAGCAGCTTGGCAACAGGGGGCACAGATACGCAGTATTTT
CASSLATGGTDTQYF
>TRBV3-1|-|TRBJ1-2|-
TGTGCCAGCAGCCTCCCCGGGGGGAATGGCTACACCTTC
CASSLPGGNGYTF
>TRBV9|-|TRBJ2-1|-
TGTGCCAGCAGCGGAAATAGCGGAAGCTCCTACAATGAGCAGTTCTTC
CASSGNSGSSYNEQFF
>TRBV15|-|TRBJ2-1|TRBD2
TGTGCCACCAGCGGGGGGGACTCCGAATCCTACAATGAGCAGTTCTTC
CATSGGDSESYNEQFF
>TRBV4-3|-|TRBJ2-5|-
TGCGCCAGCAGCCAACAGGCCTCCTTTGAGCAGTACTTC
CASSQQASFEQYF
>TRBV20-1|-|TRBJ2-1|-
TGCAGTGCGTGGACAGACCCCCGGTACGAGCAGTTCTTC
CSAWTDPRYEQFF
>TRBV11-2|-|TRBJ1-1|TRBD1
TGTGCCAGCAGCAAAGGACAGGGAGGCACTGAAGCTTTCTTT
CASSKGQGGTEAFF
>TRBV18|-|TRBJ1-2|-
TGTGCCAGCCAAGCAGGGGTTAAAGTCGGCTACACCTTC
CASQAGVKVGYTF
>TRBV30|once|TRBJ1-4|-
TGTGCCTGGAGTCAACAGACTAATGAAAAACTGTTTTTT
CAWSQQTNEKLFF
>TRBV4-1|-|TRBJ1-1|TRBD1
TGCGCCAGCAGCCAAGCGGGACAGGGGTATAATACTGAAGCTTTCTTT
CASSQAGQGYNTEAFF
>TRBV30|-|TRBJ2-7|-
TGTGCCTGGAGTTCGGGGGGCCTCTCCTACGAGCAGTACTTC
CAWSSGGLSYEQYF
>TRBV4-1|few|TRBJ2-1|TRBD2
TGCGCCAGCAGCCAGGGGAGGGGTTATGAGCAGTTCTTC
CASSQGRGYEQFF
>TRBV4-1|-|TRBJ2-5|TRBD2
TGCGCCAGCAGCCAAGCAGCGGGGGGCCCCCCGTACCAAGAGACCCAGTACTTC
CASSQAAGGPPYQETQYF
>TRBV7-3|few|TRBJ2-5|-
TGTGCCAGCAGCCCGGGACCAAATTCCGTGGAGACCCAGTACTTC
CASSPGPNSVETQYF
>TRBV5-1|few|TRBJ1-4|TRBD1
TGCGCCAGCAGCCTCGGGACAGGGTTAACTAATGAAAAACTGTTTTTT
CASSLGTGLTNEKLFF